A selection of T cell receptor beta chains follows, all from one sample in a study of Ad26.COV2.S vaccination and SARS-CoV-2 variants. Produced via immunoSEQ multiplex PCR; TCRdb's table is partial and in-frame only. The sample yields about 480,000 clones, approximately 90% seen once. Specimen: peripheral blood, collected in a trial of Ad26.COV2.S vaccine versus placebo. Every receptor here comes from a person aged 18 to 59 who received the Ad26.COV2.S COVID-19 vaccine or a placebo. The CDR3 runs from the conserved cysteine through the conserved F or W. The order of the fields is clone size, V gene, J gene, D gene, CDR3 DNA, CDR3 protein. A D gene is named only where the DNA matches it firmly. Rows may omit the clone size; those that give it use once, few, many or a size class.

>once|TRBV5-1|TRBJ1-2|-
TGCGCCAGCAGCCCTGGTGGCTTGGCGTATGGCTACACCTTC
CASSPGGLAYGYTF
>few|TRBV2|TRBJ1-2|-
TGTGCCAGCAGTCCCACAGAATCCTATGGCTACACCTTC
CASSPTESYGYTF
>-|TRBV5-8|TRBJ1-1|-
TGTGCCAGCAGGGCCGGACTTTGGAACACTGAAGCTTTCTTT
CASRAGLWNTEAFF
>-|TRBV5-4|TRBJ2-5|-
TGTGCCAGCAGCTCGGAAGCGCAAGAGACCCAGTACTTC
CASSSEAQETQYF
>-|TRBV3-1/TRBV3-2|TRBJ2-2|TRBD2
TGTGCCAGCAGCCCAGGGCCCGGGAGGGCCGGGGAGCTGTTTTTT
CASSPGPGRAGELFF
>-|TRBV7-2|TRBJ2-7|-
TGTGCCAGCAGCTTACAGGGGCGGCAGTACTTC
CASSLQGRQYF
>-|TRBV6-6|TRBJ2-7|TRBD2
TGTGCCAGCACCATAGCGGGAGAGATCGAGCAGTACTTC
CASTIAGEIEQYF
>-|TRBV9|TRBJ1-3|TRBD1
TGTGCCAGCAGCCCAACCGGGACAGGGACAGGAAACACCATATATTTT
CASSPTGTGTGNTIYF
>-|TRBV19|TRBJ2-2|-
TGTGCCAGTATCTTCCGAGGGACCGGGGAGCTGTTTTTT
CASIFRGTGELFF
>few|TRBV19|TRBJ2-7|TRBD1
TGTGCCAGCAGGCCCTGGGACAGGGCGGACGAGCAGTACTTC
CASRPWDRADEQYF
>-|TRBV19|TRBJ2-3|TRBD2
TGTGCCAGTAGTACAAAGCGGGGTAGCACAGATACGCAGTATTTT
CASSTKRGSTDTQYF
>-|TRBV20-1|TRBJ1-5|-
TGCAGTGCTAGAGCGTCGGGCTACCAGCATTTT
CSARASGYQHF
>-|TRBV6-1|TRBJ2-1|-
TGTGCCAGCAGTGAAGAGGAGGAGAATGAGCAGTTCTTC
CASSEEEENEQFF
>-|TRBV28|TRBJ2-7|TRBD1
TGTGCCAGCAGTTTACTAGGACAGGTTGGCGAGCAGTACTTC
CASSLLGQVGEQYF
>few|TRBV3-1/TRBV3-2|TRBJ1-3|-
TGTGCCAGCAGCCACCTACAGGGAAACACCATATATTTT
CASSHLQGNTIYF
>-|TRBV6-2/TRBV6-3|TRBJ2-5|TRBD2
TGTGCCAGCAGTTACTCACTAGCGGGAGGATGGGAGACCCAGTACTTC
CASSYSLAGGWETQYF
>-|TRBV28|TRBJ2-7|TRBD2
TGTGCCAGCACCCCGGGGGGGGGAAAGGGCGAGCAGTACTTC
CASTPGGGKGEQYF
>-|TRBV5-4|TRBJ1-1|-
TGTGCCAGCAGCCCTCCCGACAGGAACACTGAAGCTTTCTTT
CASSPPDRNTEAFF
>-|TRBV7-2|TRBJ1-2|-
TGTGCCAGCAGCTTAGACAGCTCGACTAACTATGGCTACACCTTC
CASSLDSSTNYGYTF
>-|TRBV29-1|TRBJ2-7|-
TGCAGCGCCTCGTCGGCAGGGGGCAGGGGCGGGAGTATCCACGAGCAGTACTTC
CSASSAGGRGGSIHEQYF
>once|TRBV19|TRBJ2-7|TRBD2
TGTGCCAGTAGTATCGGGACTAGCGGGAGAATGTACGAGCAGTACTTC
CASSIGTSGRMYEQYF
>-|TRBV7-8|TRBJ2-1|-
TGTGCCAGCAGCACCCGGACTGTGGCCACCGAGGGAACGATCTTC
CASSTRTVATEGTIF
>-|TRBV30|TRBJ1-6|-
TGTGCCTGGAGTGACAAGGGAGGGATCAATTCACCCCTCCACTTT
CAWSDKGGINSPLHF
>-|TRBV5-4|TRBJ1-1|-
TGTGCCAGCAGCTTGGGAGGCAGGGTAGGGACTGAAGCTTTCTTT
CASSLGGRVGTEAFF
>-|TRBV19|TRBJ1-2|-
TGTGCCAGTAGTATATCGGCCGTCGGCTACACCTTC
CASSISAVGYTF
>-|TRBV5-1|TRBJ1-6|-
TGCGCCAGCAGCTTGGCGGGGGGAGATTCACCCCTCCACTTT
CASSLAGGDSPLHF
>-|TRBV24-1|TRBJ2-1|TRBD2
TGTGCCACCAGTGATTTCGGCGGGAGCTCATACAATGAGCAGTTCTTC
CATSDFGGSSYNEQFF
>-|TRBV5-1|TRBJ1-1|-
TGCGCCAGCAGCTTGAATCGGGAAGCTTTCTTT
CASSLNREAFF
>-|TRBV5-4|TRBJ2-7|-
TGTGCCAGCAGCTTGGAGTGGGGCAGTAGCGAGCAGTACTTC
CASSLEWGSSEQYF
>-|TRBV24-1|TRBJ2-1|-
TGTGCCACCAGTGATTCCGACTGGGCGGACGATTACAATGAGCAGTTCTTC
CATSDSDWADDYNEQFF
>-|TRBV5-8|TRBJ2-1|TRBD2
TGTGCCAGCAGCTTGTTGGGACTAGCGGGGGGGAGTTACAATGAGCAGTTCTTC
CASSLLGLAGGSYNEQFF
>-|TRBV19|TRBJ2-7|TRBD2
TGTGCCAGTAGTATAGGCGGGACTAGCGGCTACGAGCAGTACTTC
CASSIGGTSGYEQYF
>once|TRBV10-3|TRBJ1-1|-
TGTGCCCCCATCCCCCAGAAACGGCCGAACACTGAAGCTTTCTTT
CAPIPQKRPNTEAFF
>-|TRBV28|TRBJ2-2|-
TGTGCCAGCAGGCGAACCCCGGGAGCGAACACCGGGGAGCTGTTTTTT
CASRRTPGANTGELFF
>few|TRBV19|TRBJ2-3|-
TGTGCCAGTAGCCAATACTCGGGGGATACGCAGTATTTT
CASSQYSGDTQYF
>-|TRBV12-3/TRBV12-4|TRBJ2-3|-
TGTGCCAGCAGTTTAGGAACTTATACGCAGTATTTT
CASSLGTYTQYF
>-|TRBV19|TRBJ1-1|TRBD1
TGTGCCAGTATACAGGGGGCGCGAGTCAGCACTGAAGCTTTCTTT
CASIQGARVSTEAFF
>-|TRBV12-3/TRBV12-4|TRBJ2-5|-
TGTGCCAGCAGACTCACAGGGTGGGAGACCCAGTACTTC
CASRLTGWETQYF
>-|TRBV11-1|TRBJ2-1|TRBD2
TGTGCCAGCAGCACCGGGACTAGCGGGAGGGAGGGGCAGTTCTTC
CASSTGTSGREGQFF
>-|TRBV15|TRBJ1-2|-
TGTGCCACCAGCAGAGCGGCAGGGGCGGGCTATGGCTACACCTTC
CATSRAAGAGYGYTF
>-|TRBV28|TRBJ2-2|TRBD1
TGTGCCAGCAGGAGGGACAGGTCCTCCGGGGAGCTGTTTTTT
CASRRDRSSGELFF
>once|TRBV3-1/TRBV3-2|TRBJ2-7|-
TGTGCCAGCAGCGGAAACTACGAGCAGTACTTC
CASSGNYEQYF
>-|TRBV6-1|TRBJ2-7|-
TGTGCCAGCAGTGAGCCCGCGGACAGTTCTTTCTATACCTACGAGCAGTACTTC
CASSEPADSSFYTYEQYF
>-|TRBV4-3|TRBJ1-2|-
TGCGCCAGCAGCCAGGGCTCAGGTACCGGCCGCGGCTACACCTTC
CASSQGSGTGRGYTF
>few|TRBV4-2|TRBJ1-4|-
TGTGCCAGCAGCCAAGCGAGGGGGGGCCTTTATGAAAAACTGTTTTTT
CASSQARGGLYEKLFF
>-|TRBV27|TRBJ2-1|TRBD2
TGTGCCAGCAGCCCCTCGGGCGGGAGCTCCTACAATGAGCAGTTCTTC
CASSPSGGSSYNEQFF
>-|TRBV30|TRBJ1-5|-
TGTGCCTGGAGAGCCCTGGGGGGTTCGGGGAATCAGCCCCAGCATTTT
CAWRALGGSGNQPQHF
>-|TRBV2|TRBJ2-2|-
TGTGCCAGCAGGGGCCGCACGCGGCCCAACCCCACCGGGGAGCTGTTTTTT
CASRGRTRPNPTGELFF
>-|TRBV4-1|TRBJ2-7|-
TGCGCCAGCAGCCAGGGGCCGGGACCACTATACGAGCAGTACTTC
CASSQGPGPLYEQYF
>-|TRBV6-2/TRBV6-3|TRBJ2-5|-
TGTGCCAGCAGTTATGTAAGCTTCGGGGAGACCCAGTACTTC
CASSYVSFGETQYF
>-|TRBV5-4|TRBJ1-1|-
TGTGCCAGCAGCCTTGGTGGTTCGGAGATGAACACTGAAGCTTTCTTT
CASSLGGSEMNTEAFF
>-|TRBV4-2|TRBJ1-5|-
TGTGCCAGCAGCCAAGGTGGGCCAATAGGACAGCCCCAGCATTTT
CASSQGGPIGQPQHF
>once|TRBV6-5|TRBJ2-7|TRBD2
TGTGCCAGCAGTCCGAGACTAGCGGGAGTTGACGAGCAGTACTTC
CASSPRLAGVDEQYF